This T cell receptor (beta chain) was found in a study of Ad26.COV2.S vaccination and SARS-CoV-2 variants. Study-wide background: It was the COV1001 Ad26.COV2.S trial arm that included the donor.

Measured with immunoSEQ multiplex PCR; TCRdb has only the in-frame clones, and not every one. The sample holds about 680,000 clones, roughly 90% seen once. Germline CDR1 and CDR2: LGHNA and YNFKEQ. The V gene lost 0 bases and the J gene lost 8 bases, with 14 bases spanning the gap. CDR3 length equals 15 residues. Treatment meaning: roughly 18 received Ad26.COV2.S at low or high dose, single or two shots; 5 received placebo; per-sample allocation not given. Collection of samples fell on day 63 after the first vaccine or placebo injection. The sequencing here drew on peripheral blood, taken in a trial of Ad26.COV2.S vaccine versus placebo. The V and J genes are TRBV4-2 and TRBJ2-1; no firm D call. The receptor was derived from a person aged 18-60 years who received the Ad26.COV2.S COVID-19 vaccine or a placebo. DNA of the CDR3: TGTGCCAGCAGCCAAGAAGGGCCTCTAAGCGATGAGCAGTTCTTC. Its translation: CASSQEGPLSDEQFF.